This T cell receptor beta chain originates from a study of blood T cell repertoires in COVID-19 (dated by TCRdb to 2018 to 2021). Looking at the study overall: Samples from collaborators originated in the United States, Italy and Spain and spanned both the acute and convalescent phases of COVID-19. The material from the prospective study consisted of cDNA or gDNA derived from T cells, B-cell-depleted T cells, or PBMCs. Deeply sampled blood TCRbeta repertoires from subjects exposed to, actively infected with, or recovered from COVID-19 were included in the dataset. The repertoires were released in a freely available public database meant as a resource for research on the immune response to SARS-CoV-2. Samples came from the ongoing ImmuneRACE study (first 160 participants) plus 1,254 subjects from 6 global collaborators. Sample metadata almost always included a de-identified subject ID, COVID-19 status, age in years and sex. Where available, HLA class I and class II types were taken from metadata supplied by the sample provider and were not determined by assay-based typing. Overall study results and their limits: The amount of clinical and demographic metadata varied by source and participant and was provided uncurated.

The immunoSEQ Assay, a bias-controlled multiplex PCR, was used to amplify TCRbeta CDR3 regions from genomic DNA. The authors processed their data as follows. Within the assay, amplification of reference gene primers was used to estimate how many nucleated cells each sample contained. To quantify the absolute abundance of each unique TCRbeta CDR3 rearrangement, sequence reads were collapsed and filtered. For each sample, productive Simpson clonality was calculated by taking the square root of Simpson's diversity index across productive rearrangements. TCRdb carries this immuneACCESS record with in-frame sequences only. Its versions omit some clonotypes, under half of them owing to an unresolved V gene in the studies checked, with the rest unexplained. V, J and clone size are taken as reported in that table, and D and trimming were inferred from the DNA itself. For this sample the table gives about 280,000 clones, of which around 89% were detected only once. Of the sample, approximately 4.2% falls within the top ten clones.

Trimming removed 0 bases from V and 2 bases from J, leaving 12 bases between the germline ends. The CDR3 runs 16 amino acids, cysteine and phenylalanine included. Only the CDR3 part of the read is kept: 48 bases, read in frame from the first base. CDR1 and CDR2, per the germline V gene (reference sequence), are LNHDA and SQIVND. Collaborating institutions collected whole blood in K2EDTA tubes following their own protocols. For TCRbeta analysis, collaborator samples were shipped as frozen whole blood, as isolated PBMCs, or as DNA extracted from either sample type. On this clone: Its antigen is not yet known. The sample holds no much larger clone one base away, and base qualities are not on file.

Sequencing was performed on peripheral blood. The receptor's source is a man between 40 and 49 years old with acute or convalescent COVID-19. This receptor chain uses TRBV19 and TRBJ2-3, and possibly TRBD1, on 5 matching bases. The DNA reads TGTGCCAGTAGTATAGATCATGGACAACTCACAGATACGCAGTATTTT. It is translated as CASSIDHGQLTDTQYF.